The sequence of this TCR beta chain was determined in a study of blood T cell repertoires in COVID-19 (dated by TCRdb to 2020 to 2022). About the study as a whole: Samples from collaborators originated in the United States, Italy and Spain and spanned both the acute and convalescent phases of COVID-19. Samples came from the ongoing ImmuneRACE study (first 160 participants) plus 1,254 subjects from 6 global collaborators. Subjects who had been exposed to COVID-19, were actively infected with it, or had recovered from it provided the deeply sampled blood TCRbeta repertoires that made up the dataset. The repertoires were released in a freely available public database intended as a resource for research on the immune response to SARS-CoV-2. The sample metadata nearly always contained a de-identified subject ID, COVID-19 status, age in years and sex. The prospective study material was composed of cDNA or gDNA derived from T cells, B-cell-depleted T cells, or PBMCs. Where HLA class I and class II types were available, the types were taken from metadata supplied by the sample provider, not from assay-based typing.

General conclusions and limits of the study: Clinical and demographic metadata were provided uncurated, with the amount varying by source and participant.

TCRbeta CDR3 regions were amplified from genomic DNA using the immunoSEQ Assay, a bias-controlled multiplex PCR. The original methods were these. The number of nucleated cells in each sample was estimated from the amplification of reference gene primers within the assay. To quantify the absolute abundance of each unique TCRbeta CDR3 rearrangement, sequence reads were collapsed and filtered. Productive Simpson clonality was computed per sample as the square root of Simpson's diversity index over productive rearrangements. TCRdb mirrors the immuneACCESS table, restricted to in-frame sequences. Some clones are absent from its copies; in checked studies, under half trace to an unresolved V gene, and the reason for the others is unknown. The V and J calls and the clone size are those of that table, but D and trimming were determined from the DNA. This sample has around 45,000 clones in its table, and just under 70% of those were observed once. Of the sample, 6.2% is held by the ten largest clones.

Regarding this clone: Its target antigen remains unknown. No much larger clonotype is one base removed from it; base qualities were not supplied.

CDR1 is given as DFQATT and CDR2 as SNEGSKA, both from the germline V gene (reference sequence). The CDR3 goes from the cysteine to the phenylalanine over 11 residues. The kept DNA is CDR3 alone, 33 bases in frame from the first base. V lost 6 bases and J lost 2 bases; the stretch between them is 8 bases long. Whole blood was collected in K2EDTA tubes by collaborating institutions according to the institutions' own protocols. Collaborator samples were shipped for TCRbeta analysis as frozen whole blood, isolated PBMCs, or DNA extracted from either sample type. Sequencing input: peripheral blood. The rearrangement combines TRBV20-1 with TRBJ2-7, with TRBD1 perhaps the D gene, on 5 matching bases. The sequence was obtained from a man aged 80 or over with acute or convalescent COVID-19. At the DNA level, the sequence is TGCAGTGCCGCAGGGCCCTACGAGCAGTACTTC. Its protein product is CSAAGPYEQYF.